This T cell receptor (beta chain) was sequenced during a study of T cells in Graves' hyperthyroidism and ophthalmopathy. The V gene lost 5 bases and the J gene lost 3 bases, with 15 bases spanning the gap. The CDR3 is 14 amino acids. The germline V gene encodes CDR1 SGHRS and CDR2 YFSETQ. RNA transcripts served as the template for amplifying TCR beta CDR3 regions. The study used the HTBI primer set for a first-round RT-PCR of the TCR CDR3. TCRdb called the multiplex PCR reads again in MiXCR, with one record for every CDR3 protein. The sample has around 280,000 distinct CDR3 sequences, 10% to 15% seen once. The sample holds a few counts of this clonotype.

V gene TRBV5-1 combines with J gene TRBJ2-7; possible D gene TRBD1, 6 bases. The sample consisted of blood. The receptor was isolated from a woman in her 30s with Graves' hyperthyroidism that later progressed to Graves' ophthalmopathy. The CDR3 region is CASSTLGTHYEQYF. DNA for the CDR3: TGCGCCAGCAGTACCCTTGGGACACACTACGAGCAGTACTTC.